The sequence of this T cell receptor (beta chain) was determined in a study of T cells in Graves' hyperthyroidism and ophthalmopathy. Patients aged 18 to 65 with hyperthyroidism were newly diagnosed, with duration under 2 months. Each 10 ml fresh peripheral blood draw supplied the PBMCs. This clonotype appeared a few times. Antigen specificity is unknown. Amplification yielded TCR beta CDR3 regions, with RNA transcripts as the source. The study used the HTBI primer set for a first-round RT-PCR of the TCR CDR3. MiXCR, run by TCRdb on the multiplex PCR reads, gives a single entry per CDR3 protein. This table holds some 510,000 distinct CDR3 sequences, less than 25% found once. Study-level points and caveats: Classification by a 13 V-J model distinguished ophthalmopathy from stable hyperthyroidism. Expanded thyroid clonotypes (above 0.001) were mostly also found in blood.

Sequencing was carried out using blood. This sequence was found in a man in his late teens or twenties with Graves' hyperthyroidism.

The CDR3 nucleotides read TGTGCCAGTAGTACTTTGGGACGGGGGGAAGAGGCTTTCTTT. As protein: CASSTLGRGEEAFF. The chain joins TRBV19 to TRBJ1-1; perhaps TRBD1 as D (5 bases). This CDR3 comprises 14 residues. The ends were cut back, 4 bases at V and 11 bases at J, with 20 bases in the middle. Per germline, CDR1 LNHDA and CDR2 SQIVND (reference sequence).